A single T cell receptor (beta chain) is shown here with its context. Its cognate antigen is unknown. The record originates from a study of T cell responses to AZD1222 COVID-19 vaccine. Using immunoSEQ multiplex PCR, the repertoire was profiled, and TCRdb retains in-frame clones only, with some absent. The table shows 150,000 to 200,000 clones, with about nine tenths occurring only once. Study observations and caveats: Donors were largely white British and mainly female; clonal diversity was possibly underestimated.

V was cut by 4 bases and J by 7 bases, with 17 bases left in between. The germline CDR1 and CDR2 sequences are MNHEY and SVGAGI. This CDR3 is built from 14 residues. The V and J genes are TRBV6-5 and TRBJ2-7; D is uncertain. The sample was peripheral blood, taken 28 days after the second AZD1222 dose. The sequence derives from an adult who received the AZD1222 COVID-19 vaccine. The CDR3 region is CASSFSPWGSEQYF. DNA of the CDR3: TGTGCCAGCAGTTTCTCCCCGTGGGGATCGGAGCAGTACTTC.